The source of this T cell receptor (beta chain) is a study of PD-L1 blockade in urothelial cancer (dated by TCRdb to the late 2010s). Regarding the study in general: All patients started therapy in about 2014 and received atezolizumab 1,200 mg intravenously every 3 weeks. About 90% of the roughly 30 patients were identified as males with urothelial cancer of bladder origin, and a prior smoking history was reported by 18 of 29 patients. An ECOG performance status of 0 or 1 was recorded for the patients, and 0 to 3 prior chemotherapy regimens had been received by the patients. Blood samples were analyzed at two time points: 3 weeks after treatment start (second dose) and 6 weeks after treatment start. A median of 141,255 T cells and some 82,000 unique TCRs was obtained from blood samples, and a median clonality of roughly 0.08 was observed. Somatic, immune and clinical correlates of response to PD-L1 blockade with atezolizumab in urothelial cancer were the focus of an exploratory multi-omic analysis. Pretreatment tumor samples and matched peripheral blood, collected serially before and after atezolizumab treatment, underwent TCR sequencing. Progression-free survival longer than 6 months counted as durable clinical benefit, and TCR features were additionally tested against both progression-free and overall survival. In the same patients, pretreatment tumors underwent whole exome sequencing and RNA sequencing in addition to TCR sequencing. Nine patients achieved durable clinical benefit and roughly 20 did not. Pretreatment blood TCR-seq was available for about 28 patients, at least one posttreatment blood collection was obtained for 24 patients, and tumor TCR-seq was available for 24 patients.

General conclusions and limits of the study: Patients with durable benefit showed greater expansion of tumor-associated TCR clones in peripheral blood 3 weeks after starting treatment (n ≈ 23, p = 0.022). A pretreatment peripheral blood TCR clonality below the median was linked to improved progression-free and overall survival. Because of the small sample size (n = 29) and the many exploratory analyses performed, the results are intended to be regarded as hypothesis-generating.

Per the germline V gene, SNHLY is the CDR1 and FYNNEI is the CDR2. The CDR3 measures 13 amino acids from cysteine to phenylalanine. Left in the record is the CDR3 DNA by itself, 39 bases read in frame from the first base. The V end loses 3 bases and the J end loses 1 base, and a stretch of 6 bases separates them. A remark on this clone: Its antigen is not yet known. Within one base of it there is no much larger clone, and no base qualities were kept.

Each PCR received spiked-in synthetic TCR analog templates so that absolute template abundance could be estimated from read counts. Using the immunoSEQ assay, TCRbeta CDR3 regions were amplified from genomic DNA with bias-controlled V and J gene primers. Sequencing of rearranged TCRbeta segments was done at approximately 20X coverage. As for the authors' bioinformatics: Clustering was used to correct sequencing errors, and CDR3s were annotated against IMGT so that V, D and J genes could be assigned. Out-of-frame and stop-codon sequences were excluded, and only productive TCRbeta rearrangements were used in downstream analyses. To compute clonality, Shannon entropy was normalized by the log of the number of unique productive sequences and then subtracted from one. Clones differing between time points or between blood and tumor were identified using Fisher's exact test with Benjamini-Hochberg correction, with an adjusted p below 0.01 applied as the threshold. TCRdb carries this immuneACCESS record with in-frame sequences only. Its versions omit some clonotypes, under half of them owing to an unresolved V gene in the studies checked, with the rest unexplained. The V and J calls and clone size were taken over from that table, and D and trimming were inferred from the DNA. In this sample the table shows 20,000 to 25,000 clones, approximately 88% of which occur a single time. The ten largest clonotypes hold 3% to 3.5% of the sample.

A cohort of 25 to 30 patients with locally advanced or metastatic urothelial carcinoma, treated at Memorial Sloan Kettering on a trial protocol, was included. Peripheral blood mononuclear cells were collected from each patient pretreatment and during treatment, giving between 1 and 8 total time points per patient. The Qiagen DNeasy Blood extraction kit was used to purify genomic DNA from total PBMCs and tumor samples. PBMCs were collected pretreatment and during treatment, and were isolated and stored as previously described. The TCR sequence derives from a man aged 50-59 years with urothelial cancer. The chain links TRBV2 with TRBJ1-1, with the D gene uncertain. Material: PBMCs, obtained around atezolizumab (anti-PD-L1) treatment. The bases are TGTGCCAGCAGTGATTCGGGGAACACTGAAGCTTTCTTT. This translates into CASSDSGNTEAFF.